This passage covers 22 T cell receptor beta chains from one sample sequenced in a study of graft-versus-host responses after intestinal transplantation. The protocol was immunoSEQ multiplex PCR, while the TCRdb copy is restricted to in-frame clones and leaves out a portion. Of 35,000 to 50,000 clones listed, 90% to 95% were seen once; the top ten hold around 0.2%. For these TCRs, the target antigens are not known. This specimen was unstimulated CD8+ T cells sorted from spleen or lymph node cells, taken before transplant. The origin of the receptors is a human donor who was the organ donor for an intestinal transplant.

This chain uses TRBV7-9 with TRBJ1-1, with D possibly matching TRBD1 (5 bases). The CDR3 covers 16 residues. V lost 2 bases, J lost 1 base, and 14 bases lay in between. Germline V gene data show CDR1 as SEHNR and CDR2 as FQNEAQ (reference sequence). The CDR3 reads CASSLWAGKGNTEAFF. CDR3 coding DNA: TGTGCCAGCAGCTTATGGGCAGGGAAGGGGAACACTGAAGCTTTCTTT.

The chain joins TRBV9 to TRBJ1-3, with D unresolved. CDR1 and CDR2 from the germline V gene are SGDLS and YYNGEE. This CDR3 region has 14 residues. The V and J ends lost 0 bases and 3 bases respectively, with 7 bases between them. The DNA for the CDR3 is TGTGCCAGCAGCGTAGGGGGTTTTGGAAACACCATATATTTT. This encodes CASSVGGFGNTIYF. Complete variable domain (other parts from reference TRBV9 and TRBJ1-3): DSGVTQTPKHLITATGQRVTLRCSPRSGDLSVYWYQQSLDQGLQFLIQYYNGEERAKGNILERFSAQQFPDLHSELNLSSLELGDSALYFCASSVGGFGNTIYFGEGSWLTVV.

V gene TRBV11-3 combines with J gene TRBJ2-3; no firm D call. The ends were cut back, 5 bases at V and 0 bases at J, with 18 bases in the middle. Germline V gives CDR1 SGHNT, CDR2 YENEEA. This CDR3 contains 17 residues. The DNA of the CDR3 is TGTGCCAGCAGCCCAAGGCGTCCGGAAACTAGCACAGATACGCAGTATTTT. This codes for CASSPRRPETSTDTQYF.

J is TRBJ2-3 and V is TRBV29-1, with TRBD2 matching over 13 bases. Germline V gives CDR1 SQVTM, CDR2 ANQGSEA. There are 15 residues in the CDR3. V lost 2 bases and J lost 6; bases outside the gene matches: 5. The CDR3 here is CSVETSGGAGDTQYF. The CDR3 DNA is TGCAGCGTTGAAACTAGCGGGGGGGCCGGCGATACGCAGTATTTT.

The J gene is TRBJ2-6, the V gene TRBV4-3; D not certain. Germline V lookup: CDR1 LGHNA, CDR2 YSLEER. V was cut by 0 bases and J by 4 bases, with 10 bases left in between. This CDR3 comprises 16 residues. The CDR3 spells CASSQDRTYGANVLTF. In DNA, the CDR3 is TGCGCCAGCAGCCAAGACAGGACGTACGGGGCCAACGTCCTGACTTTC.

The chain employs TRBV6-4 and TRBJ2-2, with D possibly being TRBD1 (7 bases). CDR1 is MRHNA, CDR2 SNTAGT, per germline. The V gene lost 8 bases and the J gene lost 6 bases, with 10 bases spanning the gap. The CDR3 is 12 amino acids. CDR3 sequence reads: CASQGGAGELFF. DNA of the CDR3: TGTGCCAGCCAGGGGGGTGCCGGGGAGCTGTTTTTT.

The V and J genes are TRBV2 and TRBJ2-3, with D unresolved. V shed 7 bases and J shed 3 bases, with 14 bases lying between them. CDR1 is SNHLY, CDR2 FYNNEI, per germline. This CDR3 has 14 amino acids. The chain's CDR3 is CASTEVALTDTQYF. The CDR3 nucleotides are TGTGCCAGCACCGAAGTGGCCTTGACAGATACGCAGTATTTT.

The genes are TRBV27 and TRBJ2-3; 9 bases line up with TRBD2. J was trimmed by 4 bases and V by 2 bases; bases with no gene match: 4. CDR3 size: 15 residues. Per germline, CDR1 MNHEY and CDR2 SMNVEV (reference sequence). CDR3 amino acids: CASSLERGAPDTQYF. The CDR3 DNA follows: TGTGCCAGCAGTTTAGAGCGGGGGGCCCCAGATACGCAGTATTTT.

This clone is a singleton in its sample. CDR3 region: CASSSLAGGTDTQYF. The CDR3 nucleotides read TGTGCCAGCAGTTCCTTAGCGGGGGGCACAGATACGCAGTATTTT. The chain carries TRBV13 and TRBJ2-3; 9 bases line up with TRBD2. Trimming removed 6 bases from V and 1 base from J; junction bases left unmatched: 5. The CDR3 runs 15 residues. Germline loops: CDR1 PRHDT, CDR2 FYEKMQ (reference sequence).

This chain uses TRBV4-3 with TRBJ2-1; D is possibly TRBD2 (6 bases). V lost 0 bases and J lost 0, with 12 bases in between. The CDR3 spans 17 residues. The germline gives CDR1 LGHNA, CDR2 YSLEER. The chain's CDR3 is CASSQDNGGSSYNEQFF. The DNA of the CDR3 is TGCGCCAGCAGCCAAGATAACGGGGGTAGCTCCTACAATGAGCAGTTCTTC.

The chain is built from TRBV4-1 and TRBJ2-2; TRBD2 matches 7 bases. Germline loops: CDR1 MGHRA, CDR2 YSYEKL. This CDR3 spans 15 amino acids. V shed 0 bases and J 6 bases; nucleotides not matched to a gene: 4. CDR3 residues: CASSQDGLVAGELFF. CDR3 DNA sequence: TGCGCCAGCAGCCAAGATGGACTAGTGGCCGGGGAGCTGTTTTTT.

CDR3 coding DNA: TGTGCCAGTAGTAACCTTCGACAGGGCTCGCCTACCTACGAGCAGTACTTC. Translated: CASSNLRQGSPTYEQYF. V is TRBV19 and J is TRBJ2-7; 7 positions agree with TRBD1. The V gene's germline CDR1 is LNHDA and CDR2 SQIVND (reference sequence). The V gene end was trimmed by 4 bases and the J gene end by 2 bases; junction bases not matched to a gene: 14. The CDR3 is 17 residues long.

This CDR3 reads CASRDRDVEQYF. The CDR3 bases are TGTGCCAGCCGGGACAGGGACGTCGAGCAGTACTTC. This chain uses TRBV2 with TRBJ2-7; 9 bases map to TRBD1. Germline V gene data show CDR1 as SNHLY and CDR2 as FYNNEI. The length of the CDR3 is 12 residues. After removal of 8 bases from V and 6 bases from J, the junction contained 5 bases not matched to a gene.

The genes are TRBV4-3 and TRBJ2-3; D possibly corresponds to TRBD2 (6 bases). Trimming removed 0 bases at V and 1 base at J, with 14 bases between. CDR3 length: 17 residues. Germline-derived CDR1 and CDR2 are LGHNA and YSLEER. CDR3: CASSQDNTREGTDTQYF. The CDR3 DNA is TGCGCCAGCAGCCAAGATAACACCAGGGAGGGCACAGATACGCAGTATTTT.

The V gene is TRBV2, the J gene TRBJ2-7, with a possible D match to TRBD2 (6 bases). Trimming removed 8 bases from V and 4 bases from J, with 15 bases in between. This CDR3 region has 13 residues. CDR1 is SNHLY, CDR2 FYNNEI, per germline. The CDR3 here is CASEAGLSYEQYF. The CDR3, as DNA: TGTGCCAGCGAGGCAGGACTATCTTACGAGCAGTACTTC.

This chain connects TRBV7-8 to TRBJ2-7; TRBD1 aligns across 10 bases. The V gene's germline CDR1 is SGHVS and CDR2 FQNEAQ. V gave up 5 bases and J gave up 5 bases; unmatched junction bases: 9. The CDR3 has 15 amino acids. CDR3 residues: CASSPLGTGDDEQYF. DNA of the CDR3: TGTGCCAGCAGCCCCCTCGGGACAGGGGACGACGAGCAGTACTTC.

The chain couples TRBV5-4 to TRBJ2-3; TRBD1 matches at 7 bases. CDR1 is SGHNT, CDR2 YYREEE, per germline (reference sequence). Losses at the gene ends were 0 bases for V and 4 bases for J; bases not matched to a gene: 5. The CDR3 has 15 residues. For the CDR3, the DNA is TGTGCCAGCAGCTTGGGACAGGGAAGCGCAGATACGCAGTATTTT. This sequence encodes CASSLGQGSADTQYF.

V gene TRBV28 combines with J gene TRBJ2-7; the match to TRBD2 covers 9 bases. Per the germline V gene, CDR1 is MDHEN and CDR2 is SYDVKM. Trimming cost V 3 bases and J 5 bases; bases outside gene matches: 8. The CDR3 loop spans 15 amino acids. DNA of the CDR3: TGTGCCAGCAGTTTCCCCCCTAGCGGGGACAACGAGCAGTACTTC. This translates into CASSFPPSGDNEQYF.

The chain combines TRBV6-5 with TRBJ1-1; maybe TRBD1 (5 bases). This CDR3 is built from 15 residues. Germline-derived CDR1 and CDR2 are MNHEY and SVGAGI. V was pared by 6 bases and J by 0 bases, with 14 bases between. Written as DNA, the CDR3 is TGTGCCAGCAGCTGGGACCCTACCATGAACACTGAAGCTTTCTTT. This encodes CASSWDPTMNTEAFF.

This chain connects TRBV10-3 to TRBJ2-1; 12 bases align to TRBD2. This CDR3 region has 13 residues. The V and J ends lost 10 bases and 7 bases, in that order; junction bases with no gene match: 5. Germline CDR1 is ENHRY and CDR2 is SYGVKD. The CDR3 DNA is TGTGCCACCCTAGCGGGGGGGGAGAATGAGCAGTTCTTC. This codes for CATLAGGENEQFF.

The chain recombines TRBV21-1 with TRBJ1-1; the table names TRBD1, a call not compared with the DNA. TRBV21-1 is reported as a pseudogene. This CDR3 is 12 amino acids long. The CDR3 here is CASSKGARGAFF. Here the CDR3 DNA reads TGTGCCAGCAGCAAAGGGGCGAGGGGGGCTTTCTTT.

The chain employs TRBV7-9 and TRBJ2-7; D gene unclear. The CDR3 spans 14 residues. The germline V gene encodes CDR1 SEHNR and CDR2 FQNEAQ (reference sequence). V was shortened by 0 bases and J by 3 bases, with 9 bases between the two germline ends. CDR3 coding DNA: TGTGCCAGCAGCTTAGCGGCCCAGTTCTACGAGCAGTACTTC. It yields the protein CASSLAAQFYEQYF.